These 10 T cell receptor beta chains share one sample of origin, sequenced in a study of cytomegalovirus exposure and HLA in healthy donors. The PCR had 60 Vbeta and 13 Jbeta primers. Assay used: immunoSEQ multiplex PCR; TCRdb lists only in-frame clones, some missing. The data show more than 95,000 clones, over 70% seen once. Sequencing was carried out using PBMCs. The receptors originated from a man between 18 and 29 years old in good health and CMV-seropositive.

The gene calls are TRBV30 and TRBJ2-1; 8 bases map to TRBD1. Germline CDR1 and CDR2: GTSNPN and SVGIG (reference sequence). J lost 4 bases, V lost 4 bases, and 12 bases had no gene match. CDR3 length: 16 residues. In nucleotides, the CDR3 is TGTGCCTGGAAACATATCAGGGGGCTGCAGTACAATGAGCAGTTCTTC. Its translation: CAWKHIRGLQYNEQFF.

The chain has TRBV18 and TRBJ1-1, with no clear D. The CDR3 extends over 16 amino acids. Per germline, CDR1 KGHSH and CDR2 LQKENI. Trimming removed 1 base from V and 1 base from J, with 13 bases in between. The CDR3 region is CASSPLFDSKNTEAFF. The CDR3 region has the DNA TGTGCCAGCTCACCACTATTCGACTCAAAGAACACTGAAGCTTTCTTT.

The chain combines TRBV5-1 with TRBJ1-1, with D possibly TRBD1 on 6 matching bases. CDR1 and CDR2 from the germline V gene are SGHRS and YFSETQ. Trimming stripped 2 bases from V and 0 bases from J, with 11 bases between. The CDR3 length is 15 residues. CDR3 nucleotide sequence: TGCGCCAGCAGCTTCTCAGGGGCAATGAACACTGAAGCTTTCTTT. It codes for CASSFSGAMNTEAFF.

This clone was observed a single time. V gene TRBV6-1 combines with J gene TRBJ2-6; 10 positions agree with TRBD2. The germline V gene has CDR1 MNHNS and CDR2 SASEGT. The V segment lost 0 bases and the J segment 1 base; nucleotides outside the gene matches: 12. CDR3 length: 21 amino acids. CDR3 DNA sequence: TGTGCCAGCAGTGAAGCACTAGCGGGGACTACCGCACGATCTGGGGCCAACGTCCTGACTTTC. This encodes CASSEALAGTTARSGANVLTF.

The rearrangement uses TRBV25-1 and TRBJ1-2; D not certain. V dropped 4 bases and J dropped 4 bases, with 7 bases sitting between them. CDR3 size: 12 residues. Germline CDR1 MGHDK, CDR2 SYGVNS. The CDR3 bases are TGTGCCAGCAGTGGGGCTACCTATGGCTACACCTTC. Residues: CASSGATYGYTF.

The chain combines TRBV30 with TRBJ1-2, with D uncertain. CDR1 GTSNPN and CDR2 SVGIG come from the germline V gene (reference sequence). The CDR3 extends over 15 amino acids. Trimming pared 8 bases from V and 7 bases from J, leaving 26 bases between. The CDR3 spells CARYSDRGNGSGYTF. The CDR3 nucleotides are TGTGCCCGCTACAGTGATCGGGGAAATGGTAGTGGCTACACCTTC.

V usage is TRBV7-2 and J usage is TRBJ1-6; D not resolved. There are 15 residues in the CDR3. V shed 0 bases and J shed 13 bases, with 16 bases lying between them. The germline V gene encodes CDR1 SGHTA and CDR2 FQGNSA. The CDR3: CASSLAKSSIPPLHF. The CDR3 DNA reads as TGTGCCAGCAGCTTAGCAAAGTCCAGTATCCCCCCCCTCCACTTT.

This chain uses TRBV30 with TRBJ1-1; D is unclear. Germline CDR1 and CDR2: GTSNPN and SVGIG (reference sequence). Trimming took 5 bases from V and 0 from J, leaving 7 bases between them. There are 12 residues in the CDR3. CDR3 sequence reads: CAWGDLNTEAFF. In nucleotides, the CDR3 is TGTGCCTGGGGTGACTTGAACACTGAAGCTTTCTTT. The variable domain in full, with the rest retrieved from reference TRBV30 and TRBJ1-1, is SQTIHQWPATLVQPVGSPLSLECTVEGTSNPNLYWYRQAAGRGLQLLFYSVGIGQISSEVPQNLSASRPQDRQFILSSKKLLLSDSGFYLCAWGDLNTEAFFGQGTRLTVV.

This CDR3 reads CASISQTGGLYEQYF. CDR3 nucleotide sequence: TGTGCCAGCATCTCGCAAACGGGGGGTTTATACGAGCAGTACTTC. V and J are TRBV7-9 and TRBJ2-7; 7 bases match TRBD2. Germline trimming cut 7 bases from V and 4 bases from J; bases unmatched to any gene: 13. This CDR3 has 15 residues. Germline-derived CDR1 and CDR2 are SEHNR and FQNEAQ (reference sequence).

The chain recombines TRBV27 with TRBJ1-2; possibly TRBD1 for D (6 bases). Germline V gives CDR1 MNHEY, CDR2 SMNVEV (reference sequence). The germline V and J ends were trimmed by 3 bases and 4 bases, with 18 bases remaining between them. The CDR3 totals 16 residues. The chain's CDR3 is CASSFLSTGSAYGYTF. The CDR3 DNA reads as TGTGCCAGCAGTTTCCTCTCGACAGGAAGCGCCTATGGCTACACCTTC.